The 21 T cell receptor beta chains reported below all come from one sample, sequenced in a study of T-cell memory formation after mild COVID-19. Using its own MiXCR run on the 5' RACE reads, TCRdb lists one record per CDR3 protein. The table includes 160,000 or so distinct CDR3 sequences, roughly 28% detected once. The sequencing sample was made of PBMCs or a T cell subset sorted from them (not recorded which). These receptors all come from an adult woman who had mild COVID-19 (a few samples of this study predate the infection). Cell type and time point are not known.

This clonotype appeared many times. V usage is TRBV20-1 and J usage is TRBJ2-6; D remains ambiguous. CDR3 size: 15 residues. Trimming took off 6 bases at V and 0 bases at J, with 12 bases between the two ends. Germline CDR1 is DFQATT and CDR2 is SNEGSKA (reference sequence). DNA for the CDR3: TGCAGTGCCCCCATTCCCTACTCTGGGGCCAACGTCCTGACTTTC. Translation gives CSAPIPYSGANVLTF.

This clonotype was seen only a few times. The rearrangement joins TRBV20-1 to TRBJ2-7; no firm D call. V gave up 0 bases and J gave up 2 bases, with 14 bases separating them. This CDR3 has 15 residues. The germline CDR1 and CDR2 sequences are DFQATT and SNEGSKA (reference sequence). The chain's CDR3 is CSARDQAGPTYEQYF. CDR3 coding DNA: TGCAGTGCTAGAGATCAGGCAGGACCCACCTACGAGCAGTACTTC.

The V call is TRBV6-5, the J call TRBJ2-7; TRBD1 is a possible D gene (5 bases). V shed 6 bases and J shed 4 bases, with 16 bases lying between them. The CDR3 extends over 14 amino acids. CDR1 is MNHEY and CDR2 is SVGAGI in the germline V gene. CDR3 protein: CASSGHYDGYEQYF. The CDR3 DNA reads as TGTGCCAGCAGCGGACATTACGACGGTTACGAGCAGTACTTC.

The sample holds a few counts of this clonotype. The chain combines TRBV20-1 with TRBJ2-7; 8 nucleotides align to TRBD2. V dropped 0 bases and J dropped 1; count of bases not matched to a gene: 17. CDR1 and CDR2 (germline): DFQATT, SNEGSKA (reference sequence). The length of the CDR3 is 19 residues. The CDR3 DNA reads TGCAGTGCTAGAGATCTACCTTTTGATAGCGGGACGGGTTCCTACGAGCAGTACTTC. This translates into CSARDLPFDSGTGSYEQYF.

The table lists this clonotype with a few counts. The chain uses TRBV7-8 and TRBJ1-5; D is ambiguous. This CDR3 has 16 residues. CDR1 and CDR2 from the germline V gene are SGHVS and FQNEAQ. The V gene lost 5 bases and the J gene lost 3 bases, with 17 bases spanning the gap. This chain's CDR3 is CASSRWEQDPNQPQHF. The CDR3 nucleotides are TGTGCCAGCAGCCGTTGGGAGCAAGATCCCAATCAGCCCCAGCATTTT. Using reference TRBV7-8 and TRBJ1-5 for the parts outside the CDR3, the full variable domain is GAGVSQSPRYKVAKRGQDVALRCDPISGHVSLFWYQQALGQGPEFLTYFQNEAQLDKSGLPSDRFFAERPEGSVSTLKIQRTQQEDSAVYLCASSRWEQDPNQPQHFGDGTRLSIL.

J is TRBJ2-1 and V is TRBV29-1; TRBD2 agrees at 9 bases. The trim removed 8 bases at V and 15 bases at J, leaving 11 bases unmatched. This CDR3 spans 11 amino acids. CDR1 and CDR2 (germline): SQVTM, ANQGSEA. The CDR3 region has the DNA TGCAGCTTTACTAGCGGGCCTTCTCGGTTCTTC. Translation gives CSFTSGPSRFF.

This clonotype came up a few times. The CDR3 coding sequence is TGCGCCAGCAGCTTGGACGGAGACAATGAGCAGTTCTTC. Its protein product is CASSLDGDNEQFF. The chain links TRBV5-1 to TRBJ2-1; D is uncertain. The CDR3 sequence is 13 residues long. Germline CDR1 and CDR2: SGHRS and YFSETQ. The V and J ends lost 0 bases and 5 bases respectively, with 6 bases between them.

The chain has TRBV20-1 and TRBJ2-1; weak D call: TRBD1 (6 bases). Germline-derived CDR1 and CDR2 are DFQATT and SNEGSKA (reference sequence). Trimming took off 4 bases at V and 5 bases at J, with 18 bases between the two ends. This CDR3 spans 15 amino acids. CDR3 region: CSATRQGRINNEQFF. The CDR3 bases are TGCAGTGCTACCAGGCAGGGGCGAATTAACAATGAGCAGTTCTTC.

This clonotype was observed a handful of times. The chain couples TRBV3-1 to TRBJ2-1, with no clear D. Trimming removed 10 bases from V and 3 bases from J, with 13 bases in between. Germline V CDR1 and CDR2: LGHDT, YNNKEL (reference sequence). The CDR3 loop spans 13 amino acids. CDR3 residues: CATRRESYNEQFF. The CDR3 bases are TGTGCCACCCGAAGAGAGAGCTACAATGAGCAGTTCTTC.

The chain combines TRBV4-1 with TRBJ2-3; no reliable D call. V was trimmed by 6 bases and J by 4 bases, leaving 14 bases between them. Per the germline V gene, CDR1 is MGHRA and CDR2 is YSYEKL. This CDR3 region has 14 residues. CDR3 nucleotides: TGCGCCAGCAGGTCTGTGGCTGTGGCAGATACGCAGTATTTT. It yields the protein CASRSVAVADTQYF.

The J gene is TRBJ2-5, the V gene TRBV24-1, with TRBD1 matching 8 bases. J gave up 2 bases and V 3 bases, and 7 bases lay outside the gene matches. There are 16 residues in the CDR3. Germline-derived CDR1 and CDR2 are KGHDR and SFDVKD. CDR3 sequence reads: CATSDAGRGQQETQYF. The CDR3 DNA is TGTGCCACCAGTGATGCCGGCAGGGGGCAACAAGAGACCCAGTACTTC.

This clonotype has just a few counts. The chain has TRBV29-1 and TRBJ2-3; D is possibly TRBD2 (6 bases). The CDR3 has 12 amino acids. Germline V gives CDR1 SQVTM, CDR2 ANQGSEA. V lost 3 bases to trimming and J lost 4 bases, with 8 bases between them. Here the CDR3 DNA reads TGCAGCGTTGACAGGAGGGCAGATACGCAGTATTTT. It codes for CSVDRRADTQYF.

The chain joins TRBV4-3 to TRBJ2-7; D remains ambiguous. V lost 1 base, J lost 2 bases, and 12 bases lay in between. Germline CDR1 and CDR2: LGHNA and YSLEER. The CDR3 has 15 amino acids. CDR3 nucleotides: TGCGCCAGCAGCCAAGGGTTCGGCGTAGCCTACGAGCAGTACTTC. This codes for CASSQGFGVAYEQYF.

This clonotype has only a few counts. For the CDR3, the DNA is TGTGCCAGCAGTCCGCCGGGACTAGCGGGAGTCGGATTCTTC. Translated, it gives CASSPPGLAGVGFF. The chain links TRBV6-2 or TRBV6-3 to TRBJ2-1, with 14 bases matching TRBD2. Germline trimming cut 5 bases from V and 16 bases from J; bases unmatched to any gene: 10. This CDR3 has 14 amino acids. Germline CDR1 MNHEY, CDR2 SVGEGT.

This clonotype has just a few counts. The J gene is TRBJ2-3, the V gene TRBV6-5; D is perhaps TRBD2 (5 bases). There are 15 residues in the CDR3. V dropped 2 bases and J dropped 1 base, with 10 bases sitting between them. The germline V gene has CDR1 MNHEY and CDR2 SVGAGI. The CDR3 DNA is TGTGCCAGCAGTTACGAGGGAGATCGCACAGATACGCAGTATTTT. Protein: CASSYEGDRTDTQYF.

The genes are TRBV24-1 and TRBJ2-1; 9 nucleotides agree with TRBD2. The CDR3 is 19 residues long. With V trimmed by 4 bases and J by 6 bases, 18 bases remained unmatched. Germline CDR1 and CDR2: KGHDR and SFDVKD. The CDR3 loop is CATSDPLVGGGAFFNEQFF. The CDR3 bases are TGTGCCACCAGTGACCCCCTTGTTGGCGGGGGGGCCTTTTTCAATGAGCAGTTCTTC.

This chain uses TRBV7-9 with TRBJ2-1, with D possibly being TRBD2 (6 bases). V was shortened by 0 bases and J by 0 bases, with 9 bases between the two germline ends. There are 16 residues in the CDR3. Germline V gene sequence: CDR1 SEHNR, CDR2 FQNEAQ (reference sequence). CDR3 amino acids: CASSLAFGSSYNEQFF. In DNA, the CDR3 is TGTGCCAGCAGCTTAGCCTTCGGGAGCTCCTACAATGAGCAGTTCTTC.

In this sample, this clonotype turned up a few times. The chain recombines TRBV5-1 with TRBJ2-3, with D possibly called TRBD1 or TRBD2 (5 bases each). CDR3 length: 15 residues. CDR1 SGHRS and CDR2 YFSETQ come from the germline V gene. V was clipped by 4 bases and J by 2 bases, with 14 bases between them. Written as DNA, the CDR3 is TGCGCCAGCAGCAAGGGACCAAGTGACACAGATACGCAGTATTTT. This gives the protein CASSKGPSDTDTQYF.

The J gene is TRBJ2-1, the V gene TRBV29-1; D gene ambiguous. The V gene lost 7 bases and the J gene lost 4 bases, with 11 bases spanning the gap. The CDR3 sequence is 12 residues long. Germline CDR1 SQVTM, CDR2 ANQGSEA. The CDR3 protein is CSGVRSYNEQFF. As DNA, the CDR3 is TGCAGCGGTGTCCGGTCTTACAATGAGCAGTTCTTC.

The V call is TRBV20-1, the J call TRBJ2-7, with no clear D. CDR3 size: 12 residues. V was clipped by 5 bases and J by 0 bases, with 8 bases between them. The germline CDR1 and CDR2 sequences are DFQATT and SNEGSKA (reference sequence). The chain's CDR3 is CSASGRSYEQYF. The DNA for the CDR3 is TGCAGTGCTTCAGGCCGCTCCTACGAGCAGTACTTC.

The count of this clonotype is one. V is TRBV7-9 and J is TRBJ2-3, with D tentatively TRBD1 (6 bases). The germline V gene has CDR1 SEHNR and CDR2 FQNEAQ (reference sequence). The CDR3 spans 14 residues. The V end lost 2 bases, the J end lost 5 bases, and 11 bases lay between the germline ends. CDR3 in DNA: TGTGCCAGCAGCTTACCGGGACATCGAGATACGCAGTATTTT. Encoded protein: CASSLPGHRDTQYF.